Presented here are 2 T cell receptor beta chains from one specimen sequenced in a study of identical twins. TCRdb re-analysed the 5' RACE reads in MiXCR, keeping a single row per CDR3 protein. The data contain about 480,000 distinct CDR3 sequences, more than 13% of them seen just once; the ten biggest clones take up roughly 0.5%. These same data were also listed under a study on yellow fever vaccine responses in identical twins.

Specimen: CD4+ T cells sorted from blood. Receptor source: a woman in her late teens or twenties in good health.

The chain has TRBV7-9 and TRBJ2-7; D possibly corresponds to TRBD1 (5 bases). Trimming stripped 3 bases from V and 0 bases from J, with 9 bases between. The CDR3 runs 14 residues. Per the germline V gene, CDR1 is SEHNR and CDR2 is FQNEAQ (reference sequence). In DNA, the CDR3 is TGTGCCAGCAGCTTTCCGACAGCCTCCTACGAGCAGTACTTC. This codes for CASSFPTASYEQYF.

V and J are TRBV6-5 and TRBJ1-5; D possibly corresponds to TRBD1 (5 bases). V shed 2 bases and J shed 4 bases, with 12 bases lying between them. The CDR3 totals 15 residues. Germline V gene lookup returns CDR1 MNHEY and CDR2 SVGAGI. CDR3 in DNA: TGTGCCAGCAGTTACACCGACGCAGGGAATCAGCCCCAGCATTTT. Translating it yields CASSYTDAGNQPQHF.